Following are 21 T cell receptor beta chains from one sample sequenced in a study of cytomegalovirus exposure and HLA in healthy donors. The primer mix had 60 Vbeta and 13 Jbeta primers. Sequencing used immunoSEQ multiplex PCR; TCRdb keeps in-frame clones, though not all of them. The data contain about 200,000 clones, 75% to 90% of them singletons. Sequencing was performed on PBMCs. The receptors stem from a woman in her 30s in good health and CMV-seronegative.

This chain uses TRBV5-1 with TRBJ2-2, with a weak D call TRBD2 (6 bases). Deletions cut 5 bases from V and 5 bases from J, with 10 bases between. Per germline, CDR1 SGHRS and CDR2 YFSETQ. This CDR3 region has 13 residues. The CDR3 loop reads CASSVGRTGELFF. In DNA form, the CDR3 reads TGCGCCAGCAGTGTCGGGAGAACCGGGGAGCTGTTTTTT.

The rearrangement joins TRBV29-1 to TRBJ2-5; 7 positions match TRBD2. Trimming at V came to 7 bases and at J to 5 bases, leaving 13 bases not matched to a gene. The CDR3 runs 14 residues. Germline lookup yields CDR1 SQVTM and CDR2 ANQGSEA. CDR3 DNA sequence: TGCAGCGGGACCCCTAGCGGCCTAGGGGAGACCCAGTACTTC. Translating gives CSGTPSGLGETQYF.

V and J are TRBV9 and TRBJ2-7, with D uncertain. This CDR3 is 15 amino acids long. CDR1 is SGDLS and CDR2 is YYNGEE in the germline V gene. Between the trimmed V and J ends, which lost 0 bases and 5 bases, there was a span of 15 bases. Here the CDR3 DNA reads TGTGCCAGCAGCGTAGCGGTTAACCCGTCCCACGAGCAGTACTTC. Encoded protein: CASSVAVNPSHEQYF.

Only a few counts were recorded for this clone. V usage is TRBV4-1 and J usage is TRBJ2-3; weak D call: TRBD2 (5 bases). This CDR3 spans 13 amino acids. In germline, CDR1 is MGHRA, CDR2 YSYEKL. The V and J ends lost 2 bases and 4 bases respectively, with 7 bases between them. CDR3 amino acids: CASSQTRSDTQYF. DNA of the CDR3: TGCGCCAGCAGCCAAACTAGATCAGATACGCAGTATTTT.

The chain joins TRBV28 to TRBJ2-1; D may be TRBD2 (6 bases). Germline CDR1 reads MDHEN; CDR2 reads SYDVKM. This CDR3 comprises 14 residues. The V gene lost 10 bases and the J gene lost 0 bases, with 13 bases spanning the gap. This CDR3 is CATGGVSSYNEQFF. CDR3 in DNA: TGTGCCACCGGGGGAGTAAGCTCCTACAATGAGCAGTTCTTC.

This chain connects TRBV29-1 to TRBJ2-7, with D perhaps TRBD1 (6 bases). V was clipped by 6 bases and J by 3 bases, with 15 bases between them. The CDR3 covers 13 residues. Germline CDR1 is SQVTM and CDR2 is ANQGSEA. The CDR3 DNA reads TGCAGCGTCGCCCCTGGACAGCTCTACGAGCAGTACTTC. Its protein is CSVAPGQLYEQYF.

V usage is TRBV5-1 and J usage is TRBJ2-1, with D hard to call. The CDR3 has 14 amino acids. Germline loops: CDR1 SGHRS, CDR2 YFSETQ. Between the trimmed V and J ends, which lost 3 bases and 6 bases, there was a span of 13 bases. CDR3 residues: CASSSHTDSNEQFF. DNA of the CDR3: TGCGCCAGCAGCTCTCATACAGATTCCAATGAGCAGTTCTTC.

The V and J genes are TRBV2 and TRBJ2-5, with 14 bases fitting TRBD2. This CDR3 has 16 amino acids. Germline V lookup: CDR1 SNHLY, CDR2 FYNNEI. J gave up 4 bases and V 6 bases, and 7 bases lay outside the gene matches. The CDR3, as DNA: TGTGCCAGCAGGACGGGACTAGCGGGAGTTGGAGAGACCCAGTACTTC. It specifies CASRTGLAGVGETQYF.

The chain is built from TRBV6-1 and TRBJ2-5, with TRBD1 identical over 10 bases. The CDR3 loop spans 14 amino acids. The V gene end was trimmed by 6 bases and the J gene end by 11 bases; junction bases not matched to a gene: 12. Germline V lookup: CDR1 MNHNS, CDR2 SASEGT. CDR3: CASSLRQGAWEQYF. The CDR3 DNA is TGTGCCAGCAGCCTCAGACAGGGGGCGTGGGAGCAGTACTTC.

This clone has only a few counts. V is TRBV28 and J is TRBJ1-5; possibly TRBD1 for D (5 bases). CDR3 length: 12 amino acids. The V end lost 6 bases, the J end lost 7 bases, and 10 bases lay between the germline ends. Per the germline V gene, CDR1 is MDHEN and CDR2 is SYDVKM. The DNA for the CDR3 is TGTGCCAGCAGCCCTAGGGGCCAGCCCCAGCATTTT. The encoded protein is CASSPRGQPQHF.

J is TRBJ2-1 and V is TRBV2, with 11 positions matching TRBD1. This CDR3 spans 15 amino acids. Looked up from germline, CDR1 is SNHLY and CDR2 is FYNNEI. Trimming removed 4 bases from V and 8 bases from J; junction bases left unmatched: 7. CDR3 protein: CASSGADRGLYEQFF. The CDR3 bases are TGTGCCAGCAGTGGGGCGGACAGGGGGCTCTATGAGCAGTTCTTC.

The rearrangement links TRBV7-2 to TRBJ2-3, with D possibly TRBD2 on 5 matching bases. CDR3 size: 16 residues. Germline loops: CDR1 SGHTA, CDR2 FQGNSA. The ends were cut back, 1 base at V and 5 bases at J, with 16 bases in the middle. CDR3 DNA: TGTGCCAGCAGCTTAGGGTTGCTTGGGAGCCAAGATACGCAGTATTTT. As protein: CASSLGLLGSQDTQYF.

The chain combines TRBV4-1 with TRBJ1-1; perhaps TRBD1 as D (5 bases). Trimming pared 4 bases from V and 1 base from J, leaving 13 bases between. From germline, CDR1 is MGHRA and CDR2 YSYEKL. The CDR3 totals 15 residues. This CDR3 is CASSLTGLQNTEAFF. The CDR3, as DNA: TGCGCCAGCAGCCTAACGGGACTTCAGAACACTGAAGCTTTCTTT.

V is TRBV18 and J is TRBJ2-5; TRBD2 matches 8 bases. Germline V lookup: CDR1 KGHSH, CDR2 LQKENI. This CDR3 has 16 amino acids. Losses at the gene ends were 3 bases for V and 5 bases for J; bases not matched to a gene: 11. CDR3 amino acids: CASSPFNSGGGETQYF. The CDR3 DNA follows: TGTGCCAGCTCACCCTTCAACTCGGGAGGGGGTGAGACCCAGTACTTC. Combining the CDR3 with reference TRBV18 and TRBJ2-5 gives the whole variable domain NAGVMQNPRHLVRRRGQEARLRCSPMKGHSHVYWYRQLPEEGLKFMVYLQKENIIDESGMPKERFSAEFPKEGPSILRIQQVVRGDSAAYFCASSPFNSGGGETQYFGPGTRLLVL.

V gene TRBV21-1 combines with J gene TRBJ2-3; no check of the table's D call, TRBD2, against the DNA was made. TRBV21-1 is shown as a pseudogene. CDR3 size: 23 residues. The CDR3 DNA sequence: TGTGCCAGCAGCGACCCGTACACGTCAGGACTAGCGGGGGGCCCTCCTAGCACAGATACGCAGTATTTT. Its protein is CASSDPYTSGLAGGPPSTDTQYF.

V and J are TRBV4-1 and TRBJ2-5; the D is unclear. V dropped 0 bases and J dropped 5 bases, with 13 bases sitting between them. The CDR3 spans 15 residues. From germline, CDR1 is MGHRA and CDR2 YSYEKL. CDR3 protein: CASSQDPVAMETQYF. The CDR3 bases are TGCGCCAGCAGCCAAGACCCTGTTGCTATGGAGACCCAGTACTTC.

The chain recombines TRBV7-2 with TRBJ2-1; D perhaps matches TRBD2 (5 bases). The V gene lost 3 bases and the J gene lost 0 bases, with 9 bases spanning the gap. Germline V gene sequence: CDR1 SGHTA, CDR2 FQGNSA. The CDR3 is 15 amino acids. This chain's CDR3 is CASSFGVVSYNEQFF. The CDR3 DNA follows: TGTGCCAGCAGCTTCGGGGTCGTCTCCTACAATGAGCAGTTCTTC.

The V call is TRBV29-1, the J call TRBJ2-3, with a weak D call TRBD1 (6 bases). The CDR3 is made up of 13 amino acids. V was shortened by 4 bases and J by 0 bases, with 8 bases between the two germline ends. The germline CDR1 and CDR2 sequences are SQVTM and ANQGSEA. CDR3 DNA sequence: TGCAGCGTTGTCGGACAGAGCACAGATACGCAGTATTTT. This sequence encodes CSVVGQSTDTQYF.

CDR3 loop: CASSQDRRGVSYNEQFF. CDR3 coding DNA: TGCGCCAGCAGCCAAGATCGTCGGGGAGTTTCCTACAATGAGCAGTTCTTC. The V gene is TRBV4-1, the J gene TRBJ2-1; D is possibly TRBD2 (5 bases). The V and J ends lost 0 bases and 1 base respectively, with 13 bases between them. This CDR3 comprises 17 residues. Germline-derived CDR1 and CDR2 are MGHRA and YSYEKL.

This clone is a singleton in its sample. Written as DNA, the CDR3 is TGTGCCAGCAGCGCCGACGGGACTAGCGGGACTAAGCAGTTCTTC. As protein: CASSADGTSGTKQFF. This chain joins TRBV11-3 and TRBJ2-1; 13 positions match TRBD2. This CDR3 spans 15 amino acids. Germline CDR1 SGHNT, CDR2 YENEEA. V lost 5 bases, J lost 11 bases, and 9 bases stayed unmatched. Complete variable domain (other parts from reference TRBV11-3 and TRBJ2-1): EAGVVQSPRYKIIEKKQPVAFWCNPISGHNTLYWYLQNLGQGPELLIRYENEEAVDDSQLPKDRFSAERLKGVDSTLKIQPAELGDSAVYLCASSADGTSGTKQFFGPGTRLTVL.

V usage is TRBV5-1 and J usage is TRBJ2-6, with 9 bases lining up with TRBD1. The trim removed 4 bases at V and 2 bases at J, leaving 10 bases unmatched. Germline CDR1 SGHRS, CDR2 YFSETQ. CDR3 length: 18 residues. The CDR3 here is CASSLGQGFWAGANVLTF. In DNA form, the CDR3 reads TGCGCCAGCAGCCTCGGACAGGGGTTTTGGGCTGGGGCCAACGTCCTGACTTTC.